A selection of T cell receptor beta chains follows, all from one sample in a study of OX40 agonist ivuxolimab in advanced cancers. TCRdb's table, derived via immunoSEQ multiplex PCR, lists solely in-frame clones and lacks some. The top ten clones hold around 1.8% of a sample with 70,000 to 95,000 clones, 65% to 90% of them seen once. Material: CD4+ or CD8+ T cells sorted from blood, obtained in a trial of the OX40 agonist ivuxolimab. These receptors were collected from an adult with an advanced solid tumor such as melanoma, head and neck, liver or kidney cancer. The CDR3 runs from the conserved cysteine through the conserved F or W. The order of the fields is D gene, V gene, clone size, J gene, CDR3 length, CDR3 protein, CDR3 DNA. The D gene is left open where the match is weak. Clone size is given for some rows only: seen once, a few or many times, or a class if the clone is expanded.

>-|TRBV9|-|TRBJ2-1|16
CASSATRRGPNNEQFF
TGTGCCAGCAGCGCCACACGGAGGGGGCCCAACAATGAGCAGTTCTTC
>-|TRBV30|-|TRBJ2-4|13
CAWSVGAVDIQYF
TGTGCCTGGAGTGTAGGAGCAGTTGACATTCAGTACTTC
>-|TRBV13|-|TRBJ1-6|15
CASSERGRASSPLHF
TGTGCCAGCAGCGAGCGGGGCAGGGCGTCTTCACCCCTCCACTTT
>-|TRBV28|-|TRBJ1-1|12
CASSLLRATAFF
TGTGCCAGCAGTTTATTACGGGCGACAGCTTTCTTT
>-|TRBV27|-|TRBJ2-7|14
CASSSLSSSYEQYF
TGTGCCAGCAGTTCTCTGTCGAGCTCCTACGAGCAGTACTTC
>TRBD1|TRBV5-4|once|TRBJ2-1|15
CASSSPGQNPNEQFF
TGTGCCAGCAGCAGTCCGGGACAGAATCCCAATGAGCAGTTCTTC
>-|TRBV28|-|TRBJ2-5|13
CASSEGQRQTQYF
TGTGCCAGCAGTGAGGGCCAGCGGCAGACCCAGTACTTC
>TRBD1|TRBV7-2|-|TRBJ1-4|15
CASSQPGQGREKLFF
TGTGCCAGCAGCCAGCCGGGACAGGGACGAGAAAAACTGTTTTTT
>-|TRBV7-6|-|TRBJ2-2|17
CASSLYGGAGNTGELFF
TGTGCCAGCAGCTTATACGGGGGCGCGGGGAACACCGGGGAGCTGTTTTTT
>-|TRBV28|-|TRBJ1-1|14
CASSFLRVGTEAFF
TGTGCCAGCAGTTTTCTAAGGGTGGGGACTGAAGCTTTCTTT
>-|TRBV10-1|-|TRBJ1-1|13
CASSESRAAEAFF
TGCGCCAGCAGTGAGTCGAGGGCGGCTGAAGCTTTCTTT
>-|TRBV6-1|-|TRBJ2-7|13
CASSERDLYEQYF
TGTGCCAGCAGTGAAAGGGACCTATACGAGCAGTACTTC
>TRBD2|TRBV12-5|-|TRBJ2-5|15
CASGNGLAGGETQYF
TGTGCTAGTGGTAACGGACTAGCGGGGGGGGAGACCCAGTACTTC
>TRBD1|TRBV28|-|TRBJ2-7|12
CASSAQGATSHF
TGTGCCAGCAGCGCGCAGGGGGCGACGAGTCACTTC
>TRBD2|TRBV25-1|-|TRBJ2-3|17
CASSEGPGLAGVDTQYF
TGTGCCAGCAGTGAGGGTCCGGGACTAGCGGGAGTAGATACGCAGTATTTT
>-|TRBV14|-|TRBJ1-4|14
CASSGAYRAEKLFF
TGTGCCAGCAGCGGAGCTTATAGAGCAGAAAAACTGTTTTTT
>-|TRBV7-8|-|TRBJ2-7|13
CASSLGPPYEQYF
TGTGCCAGCAGCTTGGGGCCGCCCTACGAGCAGTACTTC
>-|TRBV7-2|-|TRBJ2-1|11
CASSLLNEQFF
TGTGCCAGCAGCTTATTAAATGAGCAGTTCTTC
>-|TRBV20-1|-|TRBJ1-2|11
CSARLRYGYTF
TGCAGTGCTAGACTCCGGTATGGCTACACCTTC
>TRBD1|TRBV20-1|-|TRBJ2-7|11
CSARQGHEQYF
TGCAGTGCGAGACAGGGCCACGAGCAGTACTTC
>-|TRBV9|-|TRBJ1-2|12
CASSPWRGGYTF
TGTGCCAGCAGCCCCTGGCGGGGTGGCTACACCTTC
>-|TRBV9|-|TRBJ2-3|16
CASSVVGRGSTDTQYF
TGTGCCAGCAGCGTAGTGGGCAGGGGAAGCACAGATACGCAGTATTTT
>TRBD1|TRBV28|-|TRBJ2-7|13
CASSGTDSYEQYF
TGTGCCAGCAGCGGGACAGATAGTTACGAGCAGTACTTC
>-|TRBV30|-|TRBJ2-5|11
CAWSPRGTQYF
TGTGCCTGGAGCCCGCGGGGGACCCAGTACTTC
>-|TRBV2|-|TRBJ1-1|12
CASARVLPPAFF
TGTGCCAGCGCCCGGGTCCTCCCGCCGGCTTTCTTT
>-|TRBV30|-|TRBJ1-5|14
CAWSVGQLNQPQHF
TGTGCCTGGAGTGTCGGACAGCTGAATCAGCCCCAGCATTTT
>TRBD1|TRBV15|-|TRBJ1-4|15
CATSRDDRDGEKLFF
TGTGCCACCAGCAGAGACGACAGGGACGGTGAAAAACTGTTTTTT
>-|TRBV7-5|-|TRBJ2-1|19
CARSPNRTSGSYSYNEQFF
TGTGCCAGAAGCCCGAATAGGACTAGCGGTAGCTACTCCTACAATGAGCAGTTCTTC
>-|TRBV6-6|-|TRBJ2-2|15
CASTRTGWGTGELFF
TGTGCCAGCACCCGCACAGGTTGGGGCACCGGGGAGCTGTTTTTT
>TRBD1|TRBV7-2|-|TRBJ1-6|16
CASSLDTGTGVSPLHF
TGTGCCAGCAGCTTAGACACAGGGACAGGGGTTTCACCCCTCCACTTT
>-|TRBV6-1|-|TRBJ1-1|11
CASSVSLEAFF
TGTGCCAGCAGTGTATCTCTTGAAGCTTTCTTT
>TRBD1|TRBV2|-|TRBJ2-7|15
CASNVGQGAPNEQYF
TGTGCCAGCAACGTTGGACAGGGGGCGCCGAACGAGCAGTACTTC
>-|TRBV6-1|-|TRBJ1-2|13
CASSEGGVYGYTF
TGTGCCAGCAGTGAAGGGGGAGTTTACGGCTACACCTTC
>TRBD2|TRBV7-9|-|TRBJ2-7|16
CASSQLTSGSSYEQYF
TGTGCCAGCAGCCAATTAACTAGCGGGAGCTCCTACGAGCAGTACTTC
>TRBD2|TRBV7-2|-|TRBJ2-3|17
CASRPAGTSGIGDTQYF
TGTGCCAGCAGACCTGCCGGGACTAGCGGGATCGGTGATACGCAGTATTTT
>-|TRBV19|-|TRBJ2-2|12
CATNTASGELFF
TGTGCCACCAACACCGCCTCCGGGGAGCTGTTTTTT
>-|TRBV28|few|TRBJ1-4|14
CASSLKGLNEKLFF
TGTGCCAGCAGTTTAAAGGGCCTTAATGAAAAACTGTTTTTT
>TRBD2|TRBV18|-|TRBJ2-5|16
CASSARTTGGRETQYF
TGTGCCAGCTCAGCACGTACCACGGGGGGAAGGGAGACCCAGTACTTC
>-|TRBV7-8|once|TRBJ1-2|14
CASSQNSGRGGYTF
TGTGCCAGCAGCCAAAATTCAGGGAGAGGAGGCTACACCTTC
>-|TRBV7-9|-|TRBJ1-1|14
CASTVGNMNTEAFF
TGTGCCAGCACCGTTGGGAACATGAACACTGAAGCTTTCTTT
>-|TRBV7-2|-|TRBJ2-7|13
CASSVTLTGEQYF
TGTGCCAGCAGCGTGACTCTGACTGGCGAGCAGTACTTC
>-|TRBV5-1|-|TRBJ2-1|14
CASSLGQGGGEQFF
TGCGCCAGCAGCTTGGGTCAGGGGGGAGGAGAGCAGTTCTTC
>TRBD2|TRBV29-1|few|TRBJ2-1|15
CSVERWTSGPNEQFF
TGCAGCGTTGAGCGCTGGACTAGCGGACCCAATGAGCAGTTCTTC
>-|TRBV19|-|TRBJ1-2|13
CASKDSSLVDYTF
TGTGCCAGTAAAGACAGCTCTTTGGTGGACTACACCTTC
>-|TRBV6-6|-|TRBJ2-7|14
CASSSNRDTYEQYF
TGTGCCAGCAGTTCAAACAGGGATACCTACGAGCAGTACTTC
>-|TRBV18|-|TRBJ2-1|16
CASSPPRSGSYNEQFF
TGTGCCAGCTCACCACCCCGAAGTGGGTCCTACAATGAGCAGTTCTTC
>TRBD2|TRBV11-2|-|TRBJ2-1|16
CASSLDTSGGGNEQFF
TGTGCCAGCAGCTTAGATACTAGCGGGGGCGGCAATGAGCAGTTCTTC
>-|TRBV9|few|TRBJ2-5|14
CASSVGQGGSPQYF
TGTGCCAGCAGCGTAGGACAGGGAGGCTCACCCCAGTACTTC
>TRBD1|TRBV11-3|once|TRBJ2-6|18
CASSFGQGAKPGANVLTF
TGTGCCAGCAGCTTCGGGCAGGGGGCGAAGCCTGGGGCCAACGTCCTGACTTTC